The TCR beta chain under discussion was sequenced for a study of blood T cell repertoires in COVID-19. Between the trimmed V and J ends, which lost 4 bases and 6 bases, there was a span of 11 bases. Germline loops: CDR1 SGHDT, CDR2 YYEEEE. The CDR3 covers 13 residues. Libraries were prepared by immunoSEQ multiplex PCR; TCRdb keeps only in-frame clonotypes and omits some of them. The sample yields about 75,000 clones, approximately 79% seen once. The TCR comes from a human donor with acute or convalescent COVID-19. The donor label of this sample is uncertain. Sequencing was performed on peripheral blood. The chain combines TRBV5-6 with TRBJ2-4; TRBD1 might be the D (6 bases). Written as DNA, the CDR3 is TGTGCCAGCAGCCCCCAGGGGACAAACATTCAGTACTTC. Translated, it gives CASSPQGTNIQYF.